Below, 30 T cell receptor beta chains from the same sample are listed, as sequenced in a study of T cells after yellow fever vaccination. TCRdb reanalysed the 5' RACE reads using MiXCR and keeps one entry per CDR3 protein. The table has more than 350,000 distinct CDR3 sequences, under 14% seen once. The sample here was PBMCs, taken on the day of the first yellow fever vaccination. These receptors all come from a man aged 18 to 30 who received the YFV17D yellow fever vaccine.

This clonotype appeared a few times. V and J are TRBV4-1 and TRBJ1-1; D is unresolved. This CDR3 comprises 13 residues. Between the trimmed V and J ends, which lost 0 bases and 7 bases, there was a span of 9 bases. CDR1 MGHRA and CDR2 YSYEKL come from the germline V gene. The CDR3 DNA reads as TGCGCCAGCAGCCAAGATGGGCTACTTGAAGCTTTCTTT. Protein sequence: CASSQDGLLEAFF.

This clonotype turned up a few times. The chain is built from TRBV12-3 or TRBV12-4 and TRBJ2-5, with D possibly being TRBD1 or TRBD2 (5 bases each). The germline V and J ends were trimmed by 2 bases and 5 bases, with 15 bases remaining between them. This CDR3 spans 15 amino acids. CDR3 nucleotides: TGTGCCAGCAGTTTAAAACGGGGCGGGTTCGAGACCCAGTACTTC. Encoded protein: CASSLKRGGFETQYF.

V and J are TRBV15 and TRBJ2-3; D may match TRBD1 or TRBD2 (5 bases each). Germline lookup yields CDR1 LNHNV and CDR2 YYDKDF (reference sequence). This CDR3 comprises 15 residues. The ends were cut back, 3 bases at V and 0 bases at J, with 10 bases in the middle. The CDR3 sequence is CATSRVGVSTDTQYF. The CDR3 nucleotides read TGTGCCACCAGCAGGGTGGGGGTTAGCACAGATACGCAGTATTTT.

The chain uses TRBV5-1 and TRBJ2-3; no reliable D call. The CDR3 sequence is 14 residues long. Germline V gene sequence: CDR1 SGHRS, CDR2 YFSETQ. Trimming cost V 2 bases and J 2 bases, with 9 bases left between them. CDR3 sequence reads: CASSFPLVTDTQYF. CDR3 DNA sequence: TGCGCCAGCAGCTTCCCCCTCGTCACAGATACGCAGTATTTT.

CDR3 amino acids: CASSFASTGGEKLFF. As DNA, the CDR3 is TGCGCCAGCAGCTTCGCGTCAACAGGAGGTGAAAAACTGTTTTTT. The rearrangement uses TRBV5-1 and TRBJ1-4; D possibly corresponds to TRBD1 (5 bases). V gave up 2 bases and J gave up 7 bases, with 15 bases separating them. This CDR3 region has 15 residues. Germline assignment: CDR1 SGHRS and CDR2 YFSETQ.

This chain joins TRBV15 and TRBJ2-5; D ambiguous. The V gene's germline CDR1 is LNHNV and CDR2 YYDKDF (reference sequence). Trimming removed 2 bases at V and 1 base at J, with 11 bases between. This CDR3 has 15 amino acids. The CDR3 DNA reads TGTGCCACCAGCAGACGCAATACTTTCCAAGAGACCCAGTACTTC. This encodes CATSRRNTFQETQYF.

This clonotype was detected a few times. The chain employs TRBV7-9 and TRBJ2-1, with D unclear. CDR1 is SEHNR and CDR2 is FQNEAQ in the germline V gene (reference sequence). The CDR3 is 12 residues long. V lost 5 bases to trimming and J lost 8 bases, with 10 bases between them. DNA for the CDR3: TGTGCCAGCAGCACCTACTCGGATGAGCAGTTCTTC. Its translation: CASSTYSDEQFF.

This clonotype has just a few counts. This rearrangement joins TRBV11-2 to TRBJ2-3; 8 bases are a match to TRBD2. The CDR3 totals 15 residues. The germline CDR1 and CDR2 sequences are SGHAT and FQNNGV. V lost 9 bases, J lost 9 bases, and 17 bases stayed unmatched. This CDR3 reads CASSEGGAAGGTQYF. The CDR3 DNA reads TGTGCCAGTTCGGAGGGCGGGGCCGCGGGGGGCACGCAGTATTTT. Full variable domain (missing parts from reference TRBV11-2 and TRBJ2-3): EAGVAQSPRYKIIEKRQSVAFWCNPISGHATLYWYQQILGQGPKLLIQFQNNGVVDDSQLPKDRFSAERLKGVDSTLKIQPAKLEDSAVYLCASSEGGAAGGTQYFGPGTRLTVL.

The chain carries TRBV10-2 and TRBJ2-5; tentatively, D is TRBD2 (7 bases). The CDR3 spans 15 residues. Germline V gene data show CDR1 as WSHSY and CDR2 as SAAADI. Trimming removed 7 bases from V and 1 base from J, with 16 bases in between. In DNA form, the CDR3 reads TGCGCCAGCACGTGGGCGGGGGCTAGCCAAGAGACCCAGTACTTC. The encoded protein is CASTWAGASQETQYF.

This clonotype has ten or more counts. The J gene is TRBJ2-3, the V gene TRBV5-1, with 8 nucleotides matching TRBD2. The germline V gene encodes CDR1 SGHRS and CDR2 YFSETQ. V lost 7 bases, J lost 4 bases, and 8 bases stayed unmatched. CDR3 length equals 14 residues. CDR3 residues: CASRSGGGPDTQYF. CDR3 DNA: TGCGCCAGCCGATCCGGGGGGGGCCCAGATACGCAGTATTTT. Filled out from reference TRBV5-1 and TRBJ2-3, the complete variable domain reads KAGVTQTPRYLIKTRGQQVTLSCSPISGHRSVSWYQQTPGQGLQFLFEYFSETQRNKGNFPGRFSGRQFSNSRSEMNVSTLELGDSALYLCASRSGGGPDTQYFGPGTRLTVL.

This clonotype was detected a few times. This chain connects TRBV24-1 to TRBJ2-3; D gene ambiguous. The CDR3 loop spans 13 amino acids. The germline CDR1 and CDR2 sequences are KGHDR and SFDVKD. V was clipped by 6 bases and J by 1 base, with 7 bases between them. CDR3 in DNA: TGTGCCACCAGTTCTCCGGGCACAGATACGCAGTATTTT. Amino acids: CATSSPGTDTQYF.

The chain couples TRBV5-1 to TRBJ1-2; the D is unclear. V was pared by 5 bases and J by 4 bases, with 33 bases between. This CDR3 spans 20 amino acids. CDR1 and CDR2 (germline): SGHRS, YFSETQ. CDR3 DNA sequence: TGCGCCAGCAGTTACACATCGAGGACTGGGAGGCCCAGGCTGGCCTATGGCTACACCTTC. Translated, it gives CASSYTSRTGRPRLAYGYTF.

The chain uses TRBV2 and TRBJ1-6; 7 positions agree with TRBD1. The CDR3 is 14 amino acids. Germline values: CDR1 SNHLY, CDR2 FYNNEI. The V gene end was trimmed by 7 bases and the J gene end by 5 bases; junction bases not matched to a gene: 5. CDR3 sequence reads: CASKAGGNNSPLHF. As DNA, the CDR3 is TGTGCCAGCAAGGCAGGGGGGAATAATTCACCCCTCCACTTT.

The chain couples TRBV7-9 to TRBJ1-1, with a tentative D call TRBD1 (5 bases). This CDR3 is built from 13 residues. Per germline, CDR1 SEHNR and CDR2 FQNEAQ (reference sequence). The germline V and J ends were trimmed by 5 bases and 2 bases, with 9 bases remaining between them. In nucleotides, the CDR3 is TGTGCCAGCAGCCAGACAGAAAACACTGAAGCTTTCTTT. Its protein is CASSQTENTEAFF.

The chain links TRBV12-3 or TRBV12-4 to TRBJ2-1; maybe TRBD2 (6 bases). The CDR3 is 12 residues long. The ends were cut back, 6 bases at V and 9 bases at J, with 12 bases in the middle. CDR3 sequence reads: CASRVEGTEQFF. CDR3 in DNA: TGTGCCAGCAGGGTGGAGGGGACTGAGCAGTTCTTC.

This clonotype occurred a few times. The gene calls are TRBV4-3 and TRBJ2-3, with D possibly matching TRBD2 (6 bases). CDR3 length: 16 residues. Trimming removed 1 base at V and 0 bases at J, with 11 bases between. The germline CDR1 and CDR2 sequences are LGHNA and YSLEER. The CDR3 spells CASSQGGEPSTDTQYF. The CDR3 DNA sequence: TGCGCCAGCAGCCAAGGCGGGGAGCCTAGCACAGATACGCAGTATTTT.

V and J are TRBV5-6 and TRBJ2-1; D might be TRBD1 (6 bases). Looked up from germline, CDR1 is SGHDT and CDR2 is YYEEEE. V was pared by 4 bases and J by 4 bases, with 9 bases between. The CDR3 loop spans 13 amino acids. Here the CDR3 reads CASSQGHYNEQFF. The CDR3 DNA reads TGTGCCAGCAGCCAGGGACATTACAATGAGCAGTTCTTC. The whole variable domain, filled in from reference TRBV5-6 and TRBJ2-1, reads DAGVTQSPTHLIKTRGQQVTLRCSPKSGHDTVSWYQQALGQGPQFIFQYYEEEERQRGNFPDRFSGHQFPNYSSELNVNALLLGDSALYLCASSQGHYNEQFFGPGTRLTVL.

The chain has TRBV11-2 and TRBJ1-4, with no clear D. This CDR3 has 15 residues. Germline CDR1 is SGHAT and CDR2 is FQNNGV. Trimming pared 6 bases from V and 4 bases from J, leaving 15 bases between. The CDR3 region is CASSITAGGNEKLFF. CDR3 nucleotide sequence: TGTGCCAGCAGTATTACAGCAGGCGGTAATGAAAAACTGTTTTTT.

A few counts support this clonotype. The J gene is TRBJ2-7, the V gene TRBV20-1, with TRBD2 identical over 7 bases. Per germline, CDR1 DFQATT and CDR2 SNEGSKA (reference sequence). The ends lost 2 bases at V and 3 bases at J; junction bases unmatched: 7. The length of the CDR3 is 14 residues. The CDR3 is CSARMAERDYEQYV. The CDR3 region has the DNA TGCAGTGCTAGAATGGCGGAGCGGGACTACGAGCAGTACGTC.

J is TRBJ1-6 and V is TRBV9; D is ambiguous. V was clipped by 0 bases and J by 8 bases, with 15 bases between them. This CDR3 comprises 16 residues. Germline assignment: CDR1 SGDLS and CDR2 YYNGEE. CDR3 in DNA: TGTGCCAGCAGCGTAGCCGGGTACGGGTTTGATTCACCCCTCCACTTT. Protein sequence: CASSVAGYGFDSPLHF. Based on the CDR3 plus reference TRBV9 and TRBJ1-6, the full variable domain is DSGVTQTPKHLITATGQRVTLRCSPRSGDLSVYWYQQSLDQGLQFLIQYYNGEERAKGNILERFSAQQFPDLHSELNLSSLELGDSALYFCASSVAGYGFDSPLHFGNGTRLTVT.

V gene TRBV10-3 combines with J gene TRBJ2-2; D call uncertain. In germline, CDR1 is ENHRY, CDR2 SYGVKD. The V and J ends lost 8 bases and 4 bases respectively, with 14 bases between them. CDR3 size: 14 residues. The CDR3 sequence is CAIDPGEGTGELFF. The CDR3 nucleotides read TGTGCCATCGACCCCGGTGAAGGCACCGGGGAGCTGTTTTTT.

This clonotype was detected only a few times. The CDR3 DNA is TGCGCCAGCAGCCGAGGACTAGCGGGGGGAGAGACCCAGTACTTC. It encodes CASSRGLAGGETQYF. This chain joins TRBV5-1 and TRBJ2-5; 14 bases are a match to TRBD2. CDR3 length: 15 residues. Germline-derived CDR1 and CDR2 are SGHRS and YFSETQ. J was trimmed by 4 bases and V by 4 bases; bases with no gene match: 3.

Only a few counts were recorded for this clonotype. The DNA of the CDR3 is TGTGCCATCAGGCGGGACAACTCCTACGAGCAGTACTTC. It translates to CAIRRDNSYEQYF. The V gene is TRBV10-3, the J gene TRBJ2-7; D is possibly TRBD1 or TRBD2 (6 bases each). Trimming removed 6 bases from V and 0 bases from J, with 9 bases in between. The CDR3 is made up of 13 amino acids. CDR1 is ENHRY, CDR2 SYGVKD, per germline.

The chain uses TRBV5-4 and TRBJ1-1; possible D gene TRBD1, 5 bases. V lost 9 bases, J lost 7 bases, and 19 bases lay in between. Looked up from germline, CDR1 is SGHNT and CDR2 is YYREEE (reference sequence). This CDR3 has 13 amino acids. The CDR3 reads CATILRGGLEAFF. The DNA of the CDR3 is TGTGCCACCATCCTTCGGGGCGGACTTGAAGCTTTCTTT.

This clonotype has ten or more counts. The chain uses TRBV20-1 and TRBJ2-3; no reliable D call. The germline CDR1 and CDR2 sequences are DFQATT and SNEGSKA (reference sequence). CDR3 size: 11 residues. Trimming pared 4 bases from V and 6 bases from J, leaving 8 bases between. The CDR3 protein is CSATLGDTQYF. DNA of the CDR3: TGCAGTGCTACCTTAGGGGATACGCAGTATTTT.

This clonotype was seen at least ten times. The genes are TRBV12-3 or TRBV12-4 and TRBJ2-5, with 9 bases fitting TRBD1. V lost 6 bases, J lost 6 bases, and 11 bases stayed unmatched. This CDR3 region has 15 residues. The CDR3 nucleotides are TGTGCCAGCAGCCGACAGGGGGAGTTATGGAAGACCCAGTACTTC. Protein sequence: CASSRQGELWKTQYF.

V and J are TRBV5-1 and TRBJ2-2; D might be TRBD1 or TRBD2, each matching 5 bases. V lost 4 bases to trimming and J lost 0 bases, with 10 bases between them. The CDR3 length is 15 residues. Germline assignment: CDR1 SGHRS and CDR2 YFSETQ. The CDR3 bases are TGCGCCAGCAGCACTCGGGGCACGAACACCGGGGAGCTGTTTTTT. As protein: CASSTRGTNTGELFF.

This sequence joins TRBV20-1 and TRBJ1-1, with 7 bases that match TRBD1. With 6 bases clipped from V and 10 bases from J, the junction kept 17 bases outside the gene matches. The CDR3 extends over 14 amino acids. In germline, CDR1 is DFQATT, CDR2 SNEGSKA (reference sequence). CDR3 region: CSATGVLGRDGAFF. In DNA, the CDR3 is TGCAGTGCCACAGGGGTCCTGGGGCGTGACGGAGCTTTCTTT.

The V call is TRBV7-2, the J call TRBJ1-5, with TRBD1 as a possible D gene (6 bases). CDR1 and CDR2 (germline): SGHTA, FQGNSA. CDR3 length: 16 amino acids. The V and J ends lost 1 base and 4 bases respectively, with 14 bases between them. The CDR3 region has the DNA TGTGCCAGCAGCTTAGAGGTGGGGGCCGTGAATCAGCCCCAGCATTTT. This encodes CASSLEVGAVNQPQHF.

Worth noting for this clonotype: At one of its ends the junction is not consistent with the germline gene, which may arise from a read error. The chain employs TRBV7-9 and TRBJ1-6; possibly TRBD1 for D (6 bases). Germline V gives CDR1 SEHNR, CDR2 FQNEAQ (reference sequence). CDR3 size: 14 residues. The CDR3 nucleotides read TGTTCCAGCAGCTTCCGGCAGGGGAATTCACCCCTCCACTTT. This sequence encodes CSSSFRQGNSPLHF.